This T cell receptor beta chain was identified in a study of cytomegalovirus exposure and HLA in healthy donors. About the research overall: Earlier findings included more than 95 million unique TCR beta sequences obtained from about 179 million T cells. An early release of data contained tens of millions of unique TCRs, which came from HLA-typed donors. Regarding the study as a whole: The study labeled fewer than 200 TCR beta chains cytomegalovirus-associated.

This PCR relied on a set of 60 Vbeta primers and 13 Jbeta primers. Generated by immunoSEQ multiplex PCR, the TCRdb table keeps only in-frame clones and is missing some. This repertoire shows fewer than 80,000 clones, 65% to 75% found once; its top ten account for 8.5% to 14%. As regards this clone: Its cognate antigen is unknown.

Germline values: CDR1 SGHRS, CDR2 YFSETQ. This CDR3 is built from 20 residues. Germline trimming cut 1 base from V and 5 bases from J; bases unmatched to any gene: 21. Healthy bone marrow donors made up the donors. This sequence originates from a woman between 55 and 75 years old in good health and CMV-seropositive. V and J are TRBV5-1 and TRBJ2-3, with 8 bases matching TRBD1. Material: PBMCs. The CDR3 sequence: CASSLPKQAGGAYSRDTQYF. As DNA, the CDR3 is TGCGCCAGCAGCTTGCCCAAACAAGCAGGGGGCGCTTATAGTAGAGATACGCAGTATTTT. Full variable domain (rest looked up from reference TRBV5-1 and TRBJ2-3): KAGVTQTPRYLIKTRGQQVTLSCSPISGHRSVSWYQQTPGQGLQFLFEYFSETQRNKGNFPGRFSGRQFSNSRSEMNVSTLELGDSALYLCASSLPKQAGGAYSRDTQYFGPGTRLTVL.